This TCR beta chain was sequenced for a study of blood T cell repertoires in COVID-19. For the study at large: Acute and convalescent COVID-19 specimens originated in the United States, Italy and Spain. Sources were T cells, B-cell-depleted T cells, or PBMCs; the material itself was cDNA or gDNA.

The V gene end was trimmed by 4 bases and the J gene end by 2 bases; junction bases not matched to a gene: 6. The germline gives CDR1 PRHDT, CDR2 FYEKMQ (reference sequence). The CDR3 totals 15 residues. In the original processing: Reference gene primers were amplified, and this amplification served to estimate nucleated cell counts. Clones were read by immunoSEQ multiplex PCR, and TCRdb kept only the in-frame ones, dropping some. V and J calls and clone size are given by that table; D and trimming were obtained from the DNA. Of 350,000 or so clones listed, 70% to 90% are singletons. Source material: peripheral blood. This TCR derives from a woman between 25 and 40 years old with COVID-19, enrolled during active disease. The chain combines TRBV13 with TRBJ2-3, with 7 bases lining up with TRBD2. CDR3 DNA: TGTGCCAGCAGCTCCTCCGGGGGGTACACAGATACGCAGTATTTT. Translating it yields CASSSSGGYTDTQYF.